This T cell receptor beta chain stems from a study of control samples from healthy donors and cancer patients (dated by TCRdb to about 2020). Taken from cysteine to phenylalanine, the CDR3 has 13 residues. Only CDR3 DNA remains: 39 bases, in frame from the first base. The junction shows trimming of 4 bases on V and 8 bases on J, plus 14 bases between the germline ends. For CDR1 and CDR2, the germline V gene lists MNHEY and SVGEGT. Receptor libraries were prepared by the immunoSEQ multiplex PCR assay. This is the immuneACCESS table as TCRdb keeps it, with only in-frame sequences that have V and J called. A part of the clones is gone; compared with another copy, unresolved V genes explain less than half, and the rest is unexplained. This sample has tens of thousands of clones in its table, and around 83% of those were observed once. Under 30% of the sample rests with the top ten. A word on this clone: It lacks a known antigen. The record has no base qualities; no much larger clone is one base away.

The source material was PBMCs. This TCR came from a man aged 55 to 70 with colorectal cancer. This chain is built from TRBV6-2 or TRBV6-3 and TRBJ1-2, with TRBD1 tentatively as D gene (6 bases match). CDR3 region: CASSFGGPGGYTF. The DNA reads as follows: TGTGCCAGCAGTTTTGGGGGGCCAGGAGGCTACACCTTC.